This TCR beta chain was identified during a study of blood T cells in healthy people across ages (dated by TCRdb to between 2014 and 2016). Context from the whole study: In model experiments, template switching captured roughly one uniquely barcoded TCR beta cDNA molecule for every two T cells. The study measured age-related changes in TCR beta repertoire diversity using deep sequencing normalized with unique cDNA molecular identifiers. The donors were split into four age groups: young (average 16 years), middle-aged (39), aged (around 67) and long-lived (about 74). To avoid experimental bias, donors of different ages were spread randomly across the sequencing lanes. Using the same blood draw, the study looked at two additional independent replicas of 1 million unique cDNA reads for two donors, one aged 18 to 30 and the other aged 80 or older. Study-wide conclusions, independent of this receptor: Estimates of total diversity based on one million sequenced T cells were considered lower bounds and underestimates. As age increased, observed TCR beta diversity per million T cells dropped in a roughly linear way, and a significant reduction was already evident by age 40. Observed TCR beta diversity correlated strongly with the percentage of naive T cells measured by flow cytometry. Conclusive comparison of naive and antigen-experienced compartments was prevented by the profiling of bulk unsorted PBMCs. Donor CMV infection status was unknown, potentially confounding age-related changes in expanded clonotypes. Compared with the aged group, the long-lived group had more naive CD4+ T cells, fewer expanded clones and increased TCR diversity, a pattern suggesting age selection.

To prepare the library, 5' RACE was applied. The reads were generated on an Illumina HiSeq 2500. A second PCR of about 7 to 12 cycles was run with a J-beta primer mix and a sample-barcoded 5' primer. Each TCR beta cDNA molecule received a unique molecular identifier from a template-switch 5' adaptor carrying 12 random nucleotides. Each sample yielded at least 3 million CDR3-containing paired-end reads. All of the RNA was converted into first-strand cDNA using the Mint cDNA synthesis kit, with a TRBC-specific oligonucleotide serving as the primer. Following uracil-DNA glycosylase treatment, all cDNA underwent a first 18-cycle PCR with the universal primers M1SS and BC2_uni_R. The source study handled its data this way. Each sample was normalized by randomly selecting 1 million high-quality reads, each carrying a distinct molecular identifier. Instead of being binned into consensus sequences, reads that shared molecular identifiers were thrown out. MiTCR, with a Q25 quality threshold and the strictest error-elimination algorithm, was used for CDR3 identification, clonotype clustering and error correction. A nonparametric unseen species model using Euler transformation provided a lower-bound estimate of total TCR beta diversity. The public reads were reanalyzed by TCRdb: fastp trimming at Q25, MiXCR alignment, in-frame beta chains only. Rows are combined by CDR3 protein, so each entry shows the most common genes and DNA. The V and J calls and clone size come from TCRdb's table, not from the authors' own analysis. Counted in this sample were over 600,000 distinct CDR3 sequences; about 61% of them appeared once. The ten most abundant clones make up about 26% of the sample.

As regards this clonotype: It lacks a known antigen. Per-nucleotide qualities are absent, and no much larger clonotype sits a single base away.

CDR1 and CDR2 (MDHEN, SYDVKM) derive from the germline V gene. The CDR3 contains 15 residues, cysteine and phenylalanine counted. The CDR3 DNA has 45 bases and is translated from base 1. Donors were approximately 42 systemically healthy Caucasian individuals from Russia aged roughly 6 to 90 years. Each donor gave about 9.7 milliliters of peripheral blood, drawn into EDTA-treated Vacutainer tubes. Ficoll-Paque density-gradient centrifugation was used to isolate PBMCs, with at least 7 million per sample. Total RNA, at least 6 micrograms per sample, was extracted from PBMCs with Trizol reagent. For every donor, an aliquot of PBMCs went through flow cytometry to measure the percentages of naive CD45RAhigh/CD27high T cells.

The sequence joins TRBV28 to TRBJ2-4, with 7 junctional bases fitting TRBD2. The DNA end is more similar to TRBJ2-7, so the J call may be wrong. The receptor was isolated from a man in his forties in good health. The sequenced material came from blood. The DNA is TGTGCCAGCAGCCCCGTGGGAGCGGGGACCGACGAGCAGTACTTC. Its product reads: CASSPVGAGTDEQYF.